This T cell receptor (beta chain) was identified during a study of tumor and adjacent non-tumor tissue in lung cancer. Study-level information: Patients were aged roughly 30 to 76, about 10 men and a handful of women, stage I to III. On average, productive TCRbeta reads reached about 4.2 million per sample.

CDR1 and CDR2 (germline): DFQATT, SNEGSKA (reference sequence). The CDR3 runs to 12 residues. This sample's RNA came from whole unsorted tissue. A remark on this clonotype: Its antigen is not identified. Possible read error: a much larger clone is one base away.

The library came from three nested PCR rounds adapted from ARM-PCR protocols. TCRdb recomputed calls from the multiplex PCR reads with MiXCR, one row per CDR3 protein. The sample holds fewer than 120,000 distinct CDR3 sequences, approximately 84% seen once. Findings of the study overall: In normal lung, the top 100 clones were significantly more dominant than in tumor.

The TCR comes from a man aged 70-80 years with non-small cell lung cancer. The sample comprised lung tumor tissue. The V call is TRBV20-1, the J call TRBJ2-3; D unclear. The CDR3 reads CSASETTDMQYF. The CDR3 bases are TGCAGTGCTAGCGAGACCACAGATATGCAGTATTTT.